This passage covers 27 T cell receptor beta chains from one sample sequenced in a study of a mutant IDH1 vaccine in newly diagnosed glioma. No antigen is known for these receptors. Time point of the sample: week 35, safety follow-up. In every dose of vaccine, 300 ug of mutant IDH1 20-mer peptide was given alongside topical imiquimod. Libraries were prepared by immunoSEQ multiplex PCR; TCRdb keeps only in-frame clonotypes and omits some of them. The data hold about 58,000 clones, with more than 80% observed a single time. Sequenced here: PBMCs, sampled from a glioma patient whose treatment included an IDH1 peptide vaccine. Receptor source: a man in his forties with glioma.

This CDR3 is CASSLDRLWNTEAFF. As DNA, the CDR3 is TGTGCCAGCAGCCTAGACAGACTCTGGAACACTGAAGCTTTCTTT. This chain uses TRBV7-2 with TRBJ1-1; TRBD1 might be the D (5 bases). The germline CDR1 and CDR2 sequences are SGHTA and FQGNSA. Trimming took off 5 bases at V and 1 base at J, with 14 bases between the two ends. CDR3 length: 15 amino acids.

V and J are TRBV5-5 and TRBJ1-3; D remains unclear. CDR1 and CDR2 from the germline V gene are SGHKS and YYEKEE (reference sequence). V was cut by 0 bases and J by 5 bases, with 9 bases left in between. There are 14 residues in the CDR3. The CDR3 here is CASSLGVDRNTIYF. Written as DNA, the CDR3 is TGTGCCAGCAGCTTGGGGGTTGATAGAAACACCATATATTTT.

The V gene is TRBV5-1, the J gene TRBJ2-2; D is undetermined. CDR1 SGHRS and CDR2 YFSETQ come from the germline V gene. This CDR3 has 16 residues. Trimming took 1 base from V and 0 from J, leaving 10 bases between them. The CDR3 reads CASSLTVGSNTGELFF. CDR3 bases: TGCGCCAGCAGCTTGACCGTCGGGTCGAACACCGGGGAGCTGTTTTTT.

The V gene is TRBV5-4, the J gene TRBJ1-3; D unresolved. Trimming shortened V by 2 bases and J by 2 bases, and 11 bases separated the two germline ends. The CDR3 loop spans 15 amino acids. CDR1 and CDR2 (germline): SGHNT, YYREEE (reference sequence). The CDR3 here is CASSLWRRPGNTIYF. CDR3 DNA: TGTGCCAGCAGCTTATGGCGTAGACCTGGAAACACCATATATTTT.

The chain joins TRBV19 to TRBJ1-2, with 8 bases that match TRBD1. V was clipped by 7 bases and J by 7 bases; unmatched bases: 8. Germline CDR1 and CDR2: LNHDA and SQIVND (reference sequence). The CDR3 has 13 amino acids. The CDR3 spells CASILDRGFGYTF. CDR3 DNA sequence: TGTGCCAGTATTCTCGACAGGGGATTTGGCTACACCTTC.

The rearrangement uses TRBV28 and TRBJ2-4; D gene unclear. CDR3 length equals 14 residues. Germline V gene sequence: CDR1 MDHEN, CDR2 SYDVKM. V was shortened by 6 bases and J by 6 bases, with 15 bases between the two germline ends. The CDR3 reads CASSPSAQINIQYF. CDR3 in DNA: TGTGCCAGCAGCCCCTCAGCGCAAATAAACATTCAGTACTTC. Filled out from reference TRBV28 and TRBJ2-4, the complete variable domain reads DVKVTQSSRYLVKRTGEKVFLECVQDMDHENMFWYRQDPGLGLRLIYFSYDVKMKEKGDIPEGYSVSREKKERFSLILESASTNQTSMYLCASSPSAQINIQYFGAGTRLSVL.

This sequence joins TRBV2 and TRBJ1-1, with TRBD1 as a possible D gene (5 bases). Germline V gene sequence: CDR1 SNHLY, CDR2 FYNNEI. The V and J ends lost 0 bases and 7 bases respectively, with 15 bases between them. CDR3 length: 15 amino acids. The CDR3 DNA is TGTGCCAGCAGTGAAGCGCGAGGGGAGTCGAGTGAAGCTTTCTTT. As protein: CASSEARGESSEAFF.

The J gene is TRBJ1-1, the V gene TRBV6-1; no clear D. Per germline, CDR1 MNHNS and CDR2 SASEGT. Trimming pared 2 bases from V and 8 bases from J, leaving 12 bases between. The CDR3 is 13 amino acids. This CDR3 reads CASSEWGKPEAFF. The CDR3 DNA is TGTGCCAGCAGTGAATGGGGAAAACCCGAAGCTTTCTTT.

The chain is built from TRBV4-3 and TRBJ1-1; D remains ambiguous. V lost 2 bases, J lost 0 bases, and 10 bases lay in between. Germline-derived CDR1 and CDR2 are LGHNA and YSLEER. CDR3 length: 15 residues. This CDR3 reads CASSQSLYLNTEAFF. CDR3 coding DNA: TGCGCCAGCAGCCAAAGCCTCTACCTGAACACTGAAGCTTTCTTT.

CDR3 residues: CASSLDGTGGRETQYF. The CDR3 DNA is TGTGCCAGCAGCTTAGATGGGACAGGGGGTCGGGAGACCCAGTACTTC. The chain combines TRBV11-2 with TRBJ2-5; 11 nucleotides align to TRBD1. Losses at the gene ends were 0 bases for V and 5 bases for J; bases not matched to a gene: 5. The CDR3 runs 16 residues. Germline lookup yields CDR1 SGHAT and CDR2 FQNNGV.

The rearrangement joins TRBV7-8 to TRBJ2-3, with 10 bases fitting TRBD2. CDR1 is SGHVS and CDR2 is FQNEAQ in the germline V gene. The CDR3 length is 20 residues. The trim removed 0 bases at V and 0 bases at J, leaving 12 bases unmatched. The CDR3, as DNA: TGTGCCAGCAGCTTAGCCCGCCTAGCGGGGGCGGTGGGAAGCACAGATACGCAGTATTTT. The encoded protein is CASSLARLAGAVGSTDTQYF.

The chain is built from TRBV9 and TRBJ2-3; 12 positions agree with TRBD2. Trimming removed 4 bases from V and 4 bases from J; junction bases left unmatched: 10. Germline V lookup: CDR1 SGDLS, CDR2 YYNGEE. The CDR3 is made up of 17 amino acids. This CDR3 is CASSLGSGLAGSDTQYF. In DNA form, the CDR3 reads TGTGCCAGCAGCCTCGGCAGTGGACTAGCGGGGTCAGATACGCAGTATTTT.

This CDR3 reads CASSRATGVSEQYF. The CDR3, as DNA: TGCGCCAGCAGCCGAGCAACAGGGGTAAGCGAGCAGTACTTC. The V and J genes are TRBV4-3 and TRBJ2-7; 7 bases line up with TRBD1. The CDR3 is made up of 14 amino acids. Germline values: CDR1 LGHNA, CDR2 YSLEER. Trimming removed 4 bases from V and 6 bases from J; junction bases left unmatched: 9.

The genes are TRBV19 and TRBJ1-2, with 7 positions matching TRBD1. After removal of 5 bases from V and 2 bases from J, the junction contained 2 bases not matched to a gene. The CDR3 has 13 amino acids. Germline-derived CDR1 and CDR2 are LNHDA and SQIVND (reference sequence). The DNA for the CDR3 is TGTGCCAGTAGTCCGACAGGGAACTATGGCTACACCTTC. It codes for CASSPTGNYGYTF.

This clone came up once. The chain recombines TRBV10-1 with TRBJ1-4; D not resolved. The V end lost 2 bases, the J end lost 4 bases, and 17 bases lay between the germline ends. The CDR3 is made up of 17 amino acids. Germline V CDR1 and CDR2: WNHNN, SYGVQD (reference sequence). The CDR3: CASSEIPARMDNEKLFF. CDR3 DNA: TGCGCCAGCAGTGAGATACCAGCCAGAATGGATAATGAAAAACTGTTTTTT.

The rearrangement links TRBV10-3 to TRBJ2-1; weak D call: TRBD2 (5 bases). V lost 0 bases and J lost 4, with 13 bases in between. CDR3 length: 16 residues. The germline gives CDR1 ENHRY, CDR2 SYGVKD. The CDR3 protein is CAISESRRAPYNEQFF. The CDR3 region has the DNA TGTGCCATCAGTGAGTCGAGGCGGGCCCCGTACAATGAGCAGTTCTTC.

The gene calls are TRBV11-3 and TRBJ2-7, with 7 bases identical to TRBD2. This CDR3 is 15 amino acids long. The J segment lost 5 bases and the V segment lost 4 bases, leaving 11 bases of the junction unmatched. Germline V gene sequence: CDR1 SGHNT, CDR2 YENEEA. The CDR3 nucleotides are TGTGCCAGCAGCTCCGATCCGACTAGCAGCCACGAGCAGTACTTC. Translated: CASSSDPTSSHEQYF.

The V call is TRBV2, the J call TRBJ1-1; no clear D. Trimming shortened V by 3 bases and J by 3 bases, and 8 bases separated the two germline ends. Germline CDR1 reads SNHLY; CDR2 reads FYNNEI. CDR3 length: 13 residues. DNA of the CDR3: TGTGCCAGCAGTGAGGGTCGCGACACTGAAGCTTTCTTT. Amino acid sequence: CASSEGRDTEAFF.

The J gene is TRBJ2-1, the V gene TRBV19; 9 bases map to TRBD2. V shed 2 bases and J 5 bases; nucleotides not matched to a gene: 4. The length of the CDR3 is 15 residues. Germline loops: CDR1 LNHDA, CDR2 SQIVND (reference sequence). The CDR3 loop reads CASSIISGGNNEQFF. CDR3 DNA sequence: TGTGCCAGTAGTATAATTAGCGGGGGAAACAATGAGCAGTTCTTC.

The chain couples TRBV5-8 to TRBJ1-1, with D maybe TRBD1 (5 bases). This CDR3 has 17 residues. Germline values: CDR1 SGHTS, CDR2 YDEGEE. Trimming stripped 7 bases from V and 3 bases from J, with 25 bases between. The CDR3 DNA follows: TGTGCCAGCGTCATCGGGACCTCCCTTTTATTAGACACTGAAGCTTTCTTT. Amino acids: CASVIGTSLLLDTEAFF.

This clone has just a few counts. The chain has TRBV29-1 and TRBJ2-5; a weak D match, TRBD2 (5 bases). The CDR3 spans 12 residues. The V and J ends lost 4 bases and 4 bases respectively, with 10 bases between them. Germline CDR1 and CDR2: SQVTM and ANQGSEA. The CDR3 DNA is TGCAGCGTTGTGATCAGCGGAGAGACCCAGTACTTC. Protein: CSVVISGETQYF.

The CDR3 DNA reads TGTGCCTGGAGTTTTGGACTAGCGGGCTACCAAGAGACCCAGTACTTC. The encoded protein is CAWSFGLAGYQETQYF. The rearrangement links TRBV30 to TRBJ2-5, with TRBD2 identical over 11 bases. V lost 2 bases and J lost 0; bases outside the gene matches: 5. Germline V gene sequence: CDR1 GTSNPN, CDR2 SVGIG (reference sequence). CDR3 length equals 16 residues.

This clone was recorded a few times. In DNA form, the CDR3 reads TGTGCCAGCAGCGGGGAGAGCTCTGGGGCCAACGTCCTGACTTTC. As protein: CASSGESSGANVLTF. The rearrangement links TRBV6-4 to TRBJ2-6; maybe TRBD2 (5 bases). CDR1 and CDR2 from the germline V gene are MRHNA and SNTAGT. V lost 6 bases and J lost 0, with 9 bases in between. The CDR3 covers 15 residues.

The chain employs TRBV14 and TRBJ2-2, with D unclear. This CDR3 is 13 amino acids long. The V gene's germline CDR1 is SGHDN and CDR2 FVKESK. V was cut by 2 bases and J by 6 bases, with 7 bases left in between. The CDR3 nucleotides read TGTGCCAGCAGCCAATCGAAAGCCGGGGAGCTGTTTTTT. Its translation: CASSQSKAGELFF.

The chain carries TRBV7-3 and TRBJ2-7; TRBD2 agrees at 10 bases. In germline, CDR1 is SGHTA, CDR2 FQGTGA. With V trimmed by 0 bases and J by 7 bases, 6 bases remained unmatched. The CDR3 length is 15 residues. The CDR3 DNA reads as TGTGCCAGCAGCTTAACGCTAGCGGGAGCGGGGGAGCAGTACTTC. Amino acids: CASSLTLAGAGEQYF.

A few counts support this clone. The chain combines TRBV5-6 with TRBJ2-1, with TRBD1 matching over 7 bases. The germline V gene encodes CDR1 SGHDT and CDR2 YYEEEE. With V trimmed by 0 bases and J by 4 bases, 4 bases remained unmatched. The CDR3 extends over 15 amino acids. CDR3 amino acids: CASSLAGQPYNEQFF. The CDR3 DNA reads as TGTGCCAGCAGCTTGGCGGGACAGCCGTACAATGAGCAGTTCTTC.

V usage is TRBV19 and J usage is TRBJ1-2, with D possibly TRBD1 on 6 matching bases. Germline lookup yields CDR1 LNHDA and CDR2 SQIVND (reference sequence). The CDR3 has 16 residues. The ends were cut back, 5 bases at V and 8 bases at J, with 24 bases in the middle. The CDR3 protein is CASSEVRTLFRGGYTF. CDR3 DNA sequence: TGTGCCAGTAGTGAAGTCCGGACACTTTTCAGGGGCGGCTACACCTTC.